The clone carrying this T cell receptor (beta chain) was found once. The target antigen is unknown. The data were obtained in a study of post-analysis software for immune sequencing data. Study-level background: Disease courses included relapsing-remitting, secondary progressive and progressive-relapsing multiple sclerosis. Broader study findings: In patients, four to six TRBV segments were more frequent than in controls, with TRBV5-6, TRBV5-1 and TRBV20-1 among them. Controls showed significantly higher normalized Chao1 diversity than did multiple sclerosis patients.

The CDR3 has 14 residues. V lost 8 bases to trimming and J lost 1 base, with 15 bases between them. The germline V gene encodes CDR1 SGHRS and CDR2 YFSETQ. TCR beta cDNA libraries included unique molecular identifiers. TCRdb passed the PCR reads through MiXCR, listing each CDR3 protein once. Among a few hundred thousand distinct CDR3 sequences listed, roughly 34% were seen once. The chain uses TRBV5-1 and TRBJ2-5, with D possibly matching TRBD2 (7 bases). This TCR derives from a girl between 2 and 17 years old with multiple sclerosis. The sequencing sample was made of blood. The CDR3 bases are TGCGCCAGTACCAAGGGGGGGGTCCAAGAGACCCAGTACTTC. Protein product: CASTKGGVQETQYF.